This TCR beta chain was sequenced for a study of blood T cell repertoires in COVID-19. The CDR3 extends over 13 amino acids. Germline V gives CDR1 SGHAT, CDR2 FQNNGV. V lost 5 bases, J lost 6 bases, and 4 bases stayed unmatched. Only in-frame clones appear in the TCRdb table, and some are missing; sequencing was by immunoSEQ multiplex PCR. The sample includes 120,000 to 150,000 clones, 65% to 80% seen only once; the top ten take about 4%. The rearrangement links TRBV11-2 to TRBJ1-2; 9 nucleotides match TRBD1. The sequence was obtained from a man between 60 and 70 years old with acute or convalescent COVID-19. What was sequenced was peripheral blood. The CDR3 coding sequence is TGTGCCAGCAGCCGGGACAGGGCGGATGGCTACACCTTC. It translates to CASSRDRADGYTF.